These 24 T cell receptor beta chains share one sample of origin, sequenced in a study of response to subunit inactivated influenza vaccine. TCRdb re-analysed the RT-PCR reads in MiXCR, keeping a single row per CDR3 protein. The data hold 400,000 to 650,000 distinct CDR3 sequences, with approximately 7.7% observed a single time. The sample here was PBMCs from blood, taken roughly 24 months after vaccination. These receptors all come from a man aged 50 to 69 who received an inactivated influenza vaccine.

The gene calls are TRBV2 and TRBJ1-4; tentative D call: TRBD1 (6 bases). The CDR3 extends over 15 amino acids. The germline V gene encodes CDR1 SNHLY and CDR2 FYNNEI. V lost 1 base to trimming and J lost 0 bases, with 6 bases between them. The CDR3 coding sequence is TGTGCCAGCAGTGAAGGGACAGCAACTAATGAAAAACTGTTTTTT. Translated, it gives CASSEGTATNEKLFF.

V usage is TRBV7-3 and J usage is TRBJ2-3, with 11 nucleotides matching TRBD2. This CDR3 contains 18 residues. CDR1 and CDR2 (germline): SGHTA, FQGTGA. V lost 0 bases, J lost 0 bases, and 5 bases stayed unmatched. The chain's CDR3 is CASSLTSLAGGSTDTQYF. As DNA, the CDR3 is TGTGCCAGCAGCTTAACGAGTCTAGCGGGAGGAAGCACAGATACGCAGTATTTT.

CDR3 residues: CASREIAGPPYNEQFF. In DNA, the CDR3 is TGCGCCAGCAGGGAAATAGCGGGGCCGCCGTACAATGAGCAGTTCTTC. This chain connects TRBV10-2 to TRBJ2-1, with TRBD2 matching 8 bases. V lost 6 bases to trimming and J lost 4 bases; unmatched junction nucleotides: 11. The CDR3 loop spans 16 amino acids. Germline V lookup: CDR1 WSHSY, CDR2 SAAADI.

This clonotype was counted between two and nine times. V gene TRBV10-3 combines with J gene TRBJ2-3; 7 bases are a match to TRBD1. Germline values: CDR1 ENHRY, CDR2 SYGVKD. The CDR3 totals 12 residues. V shed 6 bases, J shed 6 bases, and the junction held 3 bases outside the gene matches. In DNA, the CDR3 is TGTGCCATCAGGACAGGGACCGATACGCAGTATTTT. It codes for CAIRTGTDTQYF.

V and J are TRBV27 and TRBJ2-3; maybe TRBD1 (5 bases). Germline V gives CDR1 MNHEY, CDR2 SMNVEV (reference sequence). Trimming stripped 2 bases from V and 4 bases from J, with 10 bases between. The CDR3 is made up of 14 amino acids. The CDR3 nucleotides are TGTGCCAGCAGTTTAGTCAGGGATGCAGATACGCAGTATTTT. It encodes CASSLVRDADTQYF.

In this sample, this clonotype turned up many times. CDR3 amino acids: CASSQSSLAGVWYF. The CDR3 DNA is TGTGCCAGCAGCCAATCTAGCCTAGCGGGAGTTTGGTACTTC. The V and J genes are TRBV16 and TRBJ2-4, with 10 bases fitting TRBD2. The junction had 8 bases not matched to a gene; V was cut back by 0 bases and J by 15 bases. CDR3 size: 14 residues. Germline values: CDR1 KGHSY, CDR2 FQNENV.

This clonotype occurred a few times. The genes are TRBV6-5 and TRBJ2-2; TRBD2 aligns across 8 bases. J was trimmed by 6 bases and V by 0 bases; bases with no gene match: 6. There are 16 residues in the CDR3. Germline lookup yields CDR1 MNHEY and CDR2 SVGAGI. The CDR3 nucleotides read TGTGCCAGCAGTTACTCGCGGGGGGCCGGGGCCGGGGAGCTGTTTTTT. This translates into CASSYSRGAGAGELFF.

V usage is TRBV4-2 and J usage is TRBJ2-1; D is uncertain. The V gene's germline CDR1 is LGHNA and CDR2 YNFKEQ. With 0 bases removed from V and 10 bases from J, the gap between germline ends came to 7 bases. The CDR3 totals 12 residues. CDR3: CASSQDPMEQFF. The DNA for the CDR3 is TGTGCCAGCAGCCAAGATCCTATGGAGCAGTTCTTC.

This clonotype was counted only a few times. The chain has TRBV11-2 and TRBJ2-7; 8 bases match TRBD1. V lost 1 base and J lost 6; bases outside the gene matches: 2. Germline V gene sequence: CDR1 SGHAT, CDR2 FQNNGV. This CDR3 comprises 13 residues. The CDR3 reads CASSLVDRVEQYF. For the CDR3, the DNA is TGTGCCAGCAGCTTAGTGGACAGGGTCGAGCAGTACTTC. Complete variable domain (other parts from reference TRBV11-2 and TRBJ2-7): EAGVAQSPRYKIIEKRQSVAFWCNPISGHATLYWYQQILGQGPKLLIQFQNNGVVDDSQLPKDRFSAERLKGVDSTLKIQPAKLEDSAVYLCASSLVDRVEQYFGPGTRLTVT.

V and J are TRBV5-6 and TRBJ2-1; D is tentatively TRBD1 or TRBD2 (5 bases each). V gave up 2 bases and J gave up 8 bases, with 14 bases separating them. Germline V gene sequence: CDR1 SGHDT, CDR2 YYEEEE. CDR3 length equals 14 residues. CDR3 nucleotide sequence: TGTGCCAGCAGCTTTAATGGGGACGGGGATGAGCAGTTCTTC. It codes for CASSFNGDGDEQFF.

This chain links TRBV20-1 with TRBJ1-5, with D perhaps TRBD1 (6 bases). Trimming took off 5 bases at V and 2 bases at J, with 13 bases between the two ends. Germline V gene sequence: CDR1 DFQATT, CDR2 SNEGSKA (reference sequence). This CDR3 is 14 amino acids long. CDR3 protein: CSASQGNGNQPQHF. The DNA for the CDR3 is TGCAGTGCTTCCCAGGGGAACGGCAATCAGCCCCAGCATTTT.

The chain recombines TRBV4-2 with TRBJ1-6; tentative D call: TRBD1 (5 bases). This CDR3 has 16 residues. Germline loops: CDR1 LGHNA, CDR2 YNFKEQ. The V gene lost 4 bases and the J gene lost 7 bases, with 17 bases spanning the gap. The CDR3 reads CASSRDVASKNSPLHF. CDR3 nucleotide sequence: TGTGCCAGCAGCCGGGACGTGGCCTCCAAGAATTCACCCCTCCACTTT.

The rearrangement joins TRBV18 to TRBJ2-5, with D tentatively TRBD2 (6 bases). The germline V gene encodes CDR1 KGHSH and CDR2 LQKENI. The ends were cut back, 6 bases at V and 4 bases at J, with 15 bases in the middle. CDR3 length: 14 residues. CDR3 sequence: CASSPFNGGETQYF. CDR3 coding DNA: TGTGCCAGCTCCCCATTTAACGGGGGAGAGACCCAGTACTTC.

This clonotype showed up just a few times. V is TRBV20-1 and J is TRBJ1-2; 7 bases match TRBD1. In germline, CDR1 is DFQATT, CDR2 SNEGSKA (reference sequence). V shed 1 base and J 0 bases; nucleotides not matched to a gene: 5. CDR3 length equals 15 residues. The CDR3 DNA is TGCAGTGCTAGAGTAGGCGGGACAGCTAACTATGGCTACACCTTC. This sequence encodes CSARVGGTANYGYTF.

This clonotype was found a few times. The chain carries TRBV20-1 and TRBJ1-1; D is unclear. The V and J ends lost 3 bases and 7 bases respectively, with 6 bases between them. Germline-derived CDR1 and CDR2 are DFQATT and SNEGSKA (reference sequence). CDR3 size: 10 residues. The CDR3 sequence is CSASTHEAFF. DNA of the CDR3: TGCAGTGCTAGTACGCATGAAGCTTTCTTT.

This clonotype was seen more than once but under ten times. This chain uses TRBV4-3 with TRBJ2-7; either TRBD1 or TRBD2 may fit D (5 bases each). The CDR3 has 17 amino acids. CDR1 is LGHNA and CDR2 is YSLEER in the germline V gene. The ends were cut back, 1 base at V and 0 bases at J, with 16 bases in the middle. The CDR3 region is CASSQVWDGIYSYEQYF. The CDR3, as DNA: TGCGCCAGCAGCCAAGTTTGGGACGGGATCTACTCCTACGAGCAGTACTTC.

This clonotype showed up many times. This chain links TRBV5-6 with TRBJ2-3; the match to TRBD2 covers 14 bases. Losses at the gene ends were 4 bases for V and 1 base for J; bases not matched to a gene: 5. The CDR3 is 17 residues long. CDR1 and CDR2 (germline): SGHDT, YYEEEE. The CDR3 sequence: CASSGSGLAGGTDTQYF. CDR3 nucleotide sequence: TGTGCCAGCAGCGGATCGGGACTAGCGGGAGGCACAGATACGCAGTATTTT.

This clonotype was seen a few times. This rearrangement joins TRBV13 to TRBJ1-3; tentatively, D is TRBD1 (6 bases). The CDR3 spans 16 residues. Trimming removed 0 bases from V and 4 bases from J, with 13 bases in between. The germline V gene has CDR1 PRHDT and CDR2 FYEKMQ (reference sequence). The CDR3 region is CASSLGLGGAGNTIYF. CDR3 coding DNA: TGTGCCAGCAGCTTAGGCCTGGGGGGCGCCGGAAACACCATATATTTT.

This clonotype showed up many times. This chain connects TRBV10-3 to TRBJ2-3, with D perhaps matching TRBD2 (6 bases). Germline lookup yields CDR1 ENHRY and CDR2 SYGVKD. The CDR3 contains 17 residues. Trimming took off 0 bases at V and 2 bases at J, with 15 bases between the two ends. The CDR3 spells CAISESTRADYTDTQYF. As DNA, the CDR3 is TGTGCCATCAGTGAGTCGACTCGAGCGGACTACACAGATACGCAGTATTTT.

This chain connects TRBV4-1 to TRBJ1-6, with unresolved D. Germline V gene data show CDR1 as MGHRA and CDR2 as YSYEKL. CDR3 length equals 13 residues. Trimming stripped 0 bases from V and 11 bases from J, with 8 bases between. CDR3 sequence reads: CASSQDYMAPLHF. DNA for the CDR3: TGCGCCAGCAGCCAAGATTATATGGCACCCCTCCACTTT.

The genes are TRBV7-2 and TRBJ2-7, with D unresolved. CDR1 is SGHTA, CDR2 FQGNSA, per germline. V dropped 4 bases and J dropped 1 base, with 8 bases sitting between them. The CDR3 contains 13 residues. DNA for the CDR3: TGTGCCAGCAGCTCAGTACCTTCCTACGAGCAGTACTTC. This sequence encodes CASSSVPSYEQYF.

This clonotype was seen more than once but under ten times. The V call is TRBV6-1, the J call TRBJ2-1, with TRBD1 matching over 7 bases. Germline CDR1 and CDR2: MNHNS and SASEGT. This CDR3 comprises 15 residues. Losses at the gene ends were 6 bases for V and 6 bases for J; bases not matched to a gene: 11. In DNA, the CDR3 is TGTGCCAGCAGACGGGACAGTCGAACCCTCAATGAGCAGTTCTTC. It codes for CASRRDSRTLNEQFF.

The sample holds a few counts of this clonotype. CDR3 coding DNA: TGCAGTGCAGGGACTAGCGGGGCCGCCACAGATACGCAGTATTTT. Amino acid sequence: CSAGTSGAATDTQYF. J is TRBJ2-3 and V is TRBV20-1, with 13 bases matching TRBD2. This CDR3 is built from 15 residues. With V trimmed by 6 bases and J by 2 bases, 5 bases remained unmatched. Germline-derived CDR1 and CDR2 are DFQATT and SNEGSKA (reference sequence).

This clonotype has more than one count but fewer than ten. V usage is TRBV2 and J usage is TRBJ2-7; the match to TRBD1 covers 8 bases. CDR3 length: 15 amino acids. The germline gives CDR1 SNHLY, CDR2 FYNNEI. Trimming took 7 bases from V and 0 from J; bases not matched to a gene: 8. The CDR3 DNA is TGTGCCAGCACTTACCCGGGACAGGTCTCCTACGAGCAGTACTTC. Protein sequence: CASTYPGQVSYEQYF.